The 8 T cell receptor beta chains given below trace back to one sample, sequenced in a study of cytomegalovirus exposure and HLA in healthy donors. PCR amplification relied on 60 Vbeta primers (plus 13 Jbeta primers). Data came from immunoSEQ multiplex PCR; TCRdb stores just in-frame clones and leaves some out. The sample contains around 130,000 clones, 77% of which appear only once. The sequenced material came from PBMCs. The receptors come from a man younger than 30 in good health and CMV-seropositive.

The chain carries TRBV10-3 and TRBJ1-1; D unclear. V was shortened by 0 bases and J by 4 bases, with 12 bases between the two germline ends. This CDR3 contains 15 residues. The germline V gene has CDR1 ENHRY and CDR2 SYGVKD. The CDR3 coding sequence is TGTGCCATCAGTGAGTCGAGGGTGGAGGGCACTGAAGCTTTCTTT. This translates into CAISESRVEGTEAFF.

The J gene is TRBJ2-7, the V gene TRBV2; D uncertain. V shed 4 bases and J shed 5 bases, with 15 bases lying between them. The germline V gene has CDR1 SNHLY and CDR2 FYNNEI. The CDR3 runs to 14 residues. The CDR3 loop reads CASSVLSGRNEQYF. The CDR3 coding sequence is TGTGCCAGCAGTGTTCTATCAGGAAGAAACGAGCAGTACTTC.

The rearrangement uses TRBV6-6 and TRBJ2-7, with 7 bases aligning to TRBD1. Germline CDR1 reads MNHNY; CDR2 reads SVGAGI (reference sequence). J gave up 2 bases and V 6 bases, and 7 bases lay outside the gene matches. This CDR3 spans 14 amino acids. The DNA for the CDR3 is TGTGCCAGCAGGGTCGGGACAGACGCCTACGAGCAGTACTTC. Translation gives CASRVGTDAYEQYF.

This chain joins TRBV11-1 and TRBJ2-2, with 14 bases that match TRBD2. Trimming took 5 bases from V and 0 from J; bases not matched to a gene: 5. CDR3 length: 18 residues. CDR1 is SGHAT, CDR2 FQDESV, per germline (reference sequence). This chain's CDR3 is CASSPGLAGAPNTGELFF. DNA of the CDR3: TGTGCCAGCAGCCCGGGACTAGCGGGAGCCCCGAACACCGGGGAGCTGTTTTTT. Supplemented by reference TRBV11-1 and TRBJ2-2, the full variable domain reads EAEVAQSPRYKITEKSQAVAFWCDPISGHATLYWYRQILGQGPELLVQFQDESVVDDSQLPKDRFSAERLKGVDSTLKIQPAELGDSAMYLCASSPGLAGAPNTGELFFGEGSRLTVL.

Only a few counts were recorded for this clone. The chain recombines TRBV5-4 with TRBJ2-4; maybe TRBD1 (6 bases). CDR1 is SGHNT and CDR2 is YYREEE in the germline V gene (reference sequence). Trimming pared 5 bases from V and 2 bases from J, leaving 11 bases between. The CDR3 has 14 residues. This CDR3 reads CASSFGQSKNIQYF. The DNA of the CDR3 is TGTGCCAGCAGTTTTGGACAGTCCAAAAACATTCAGTACTTC.

This chain uses TRBV27 with TRBJ2-7; 11 bases fit TRBD2. From germline, CDR1 is MNHEY and CDR2 SMNVEV (reference sequence). The V gene end was trimmed by 0 bases and the J gene end by 6 bases; junction bases not matched to a gene: 13. The CDR3 consists of 18 residues. The CDR3 reads CASSLSGLAELLFSEQYF. The CDR3 bases are TGTGCCAGCAGTTTATCGGGACTAGCGGAACTACTTTTCTCCGAGCAGTACTTC.

On this clone: Germline is not matched at one junction end, which may reflect a read error. This rearrangement joins TRBV9 to TRBJ1-1, with 9 bases fitting TRBD1. The V gene's germline CDR1 is SGDLS and CDR2 YYNGEE. The CDR3 contains 14 residues. The CDR3 sequence is CASSVDREDRGLLF. The CDR3 DNA sequence: TGTGCCAGCAGCGTAGATAGGGAGGACAGGGGCCTCCTATTT.

This clone turned up a few times. The chain recombines TRBV18 with TRBJ1-2, with unresolved D. Germline CDR1 reads KGHSH; CDR2 reads LQKENI. V shed 4 bases and J shed 8 bases, with 17 bases lying between them. This CDR3 has 14 amino acids. The CDR3 nucleotides read TGTGCCAGCTCACTTTATACAGATCCGAAGGGCTACACCTTC. Encoded protein: CASSLYTDPKGYTF.